This TCR beta chain originates from a study of CD8 T cells in ankylosing spondylitis. Worth noting for this clonotype: What it recognizes is unknown.

Study results and caveats: A TCR beta motif of seven or eight highly homologous variants appeared characteristic of ankylosing spondylitis blood. There were earlier reports of some motif variants in reactive arthritis synovial fluid and blood.

TCRdb fed the 5' RACE reads into MiXCR, producing one record per CDR3 protein. The sample holds roughly 350,000 distinct CDR3 sequences, approximately 8% seen once. Source material: blood, either unsorted or a sorted T cell fraction (not recorded which). The source is a male donor with ankylosing spondylitis.

The chain's CDR3 is CSAGDRIYEQYF. The CDR3 coding sequence is TGCAGCGCTGGGGACAGGATCTACGAGCAGTACTTC. The genes are TRBV29-1 and TRBJ2-7; 8 bases agree with TRBD1. The trim removed 7 bases at V and 3 bases at J, leaving 5 bases unmatched. Germline CDR1 and CDR2: SQVTM and ANQGSEA. This CDR3 is 12 amino acids long.